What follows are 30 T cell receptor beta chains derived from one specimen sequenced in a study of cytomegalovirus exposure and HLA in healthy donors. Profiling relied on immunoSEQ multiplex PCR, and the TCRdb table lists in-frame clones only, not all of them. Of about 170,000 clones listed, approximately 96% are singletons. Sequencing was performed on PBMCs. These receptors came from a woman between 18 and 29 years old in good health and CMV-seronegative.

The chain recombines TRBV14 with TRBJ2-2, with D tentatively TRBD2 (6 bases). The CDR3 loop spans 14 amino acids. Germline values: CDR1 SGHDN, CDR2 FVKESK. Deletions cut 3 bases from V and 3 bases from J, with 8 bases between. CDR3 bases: TGTGCCAGCAGCCACCGGGGGTACACCGGGGAGCTGTTTTTT. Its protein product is CASSHRGYTGELFF.

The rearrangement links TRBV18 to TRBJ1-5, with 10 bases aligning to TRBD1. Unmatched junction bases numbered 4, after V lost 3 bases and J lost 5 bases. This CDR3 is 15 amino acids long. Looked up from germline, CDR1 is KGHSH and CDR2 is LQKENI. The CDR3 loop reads CASSPATGGDQPQHF. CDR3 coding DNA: TGTGCCAGCTCACCGGCGACAGGGGGCGATCAGCCCCAGCATTTT.

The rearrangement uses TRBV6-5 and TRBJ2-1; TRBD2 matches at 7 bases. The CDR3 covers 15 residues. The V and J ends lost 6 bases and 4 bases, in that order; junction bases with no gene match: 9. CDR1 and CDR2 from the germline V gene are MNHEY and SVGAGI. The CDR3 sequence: CASSFSSGVYNEQFF. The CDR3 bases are TGTGCCAGCAGCTTCTCCAGCGGGGTATACAATGAGCAGTTCTTC.

The CDR3 DNA sequence: TGCGCCAGCAGCCAACTTCGGTCCCGGACTACAAGCTATGGCTACACCTTC. It translates to CASSQLRSRTTSYGYTF. The rearrangement joins TRBV4-1 to TRBJ1-2, with unresolved D. CDR3 length: 17 residues. Germline V gene sequence: CDR1 MGHRA, CDR2 YSYEKL. V lost 2 bases to trimming and J lost 4 bases, with 20 bases between them.

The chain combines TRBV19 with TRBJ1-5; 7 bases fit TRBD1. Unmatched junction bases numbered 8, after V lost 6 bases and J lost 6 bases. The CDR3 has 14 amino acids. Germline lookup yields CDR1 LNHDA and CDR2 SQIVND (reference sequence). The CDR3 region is CASRDRQGGQPQHF. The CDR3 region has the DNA TGTGCCAGTAGGGATCGACAGGGCGGTCAGCCCCAGCATTTT.

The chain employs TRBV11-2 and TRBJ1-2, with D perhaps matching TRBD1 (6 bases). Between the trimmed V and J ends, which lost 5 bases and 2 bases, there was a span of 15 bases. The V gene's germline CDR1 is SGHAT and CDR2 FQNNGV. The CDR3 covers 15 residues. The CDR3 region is CASSPTGGRNYGYTF. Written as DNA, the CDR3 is TGTGCCAGCAGCCCCACGGGGGGCCGCAACTATGGCTACACCTTC.

The CDR3 loop is CASSEGLGSPGELFF. The CDR3 coding sequence is TGTGCCAGCAGTGAAGGACTAGGAAGTCCCGGGGAGCTGTTTTTT. The chain links TRBV2 to TRBJ2-2; perhaps TRBD2 as D (6 bases). The CDR3 covers 15 residues. The germline gives CDR1 SNHLY, CDR2 FYNNEI. V was shortened by 1 base and J by 6 bases, with 12 bases between the two germline ends.

The CDR3 protein is CASSQWEGVGSPLHF. Here the CDR3 DNA reads TGTGCCAGCAGCCAGTGGGAGGGAGTAGGGTCACCCCTCCACTTT. The chain uses TRBV7-2 and TRBJ1-6; D call uncertain. This CDR3 contains 15 residues. Germline CDR1 SGHTA, CDR2 FQGNSA. V dropped 5 bases and J dropped 10 bases, with 18 bases sitting between them.

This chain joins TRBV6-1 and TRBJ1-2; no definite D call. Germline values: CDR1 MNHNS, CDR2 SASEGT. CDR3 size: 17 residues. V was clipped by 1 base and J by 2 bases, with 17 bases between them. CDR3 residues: CASSEVGLGRLNYGYTF. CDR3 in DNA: TGTGCCAGCAGTGAAGTCGGCTTGGGCAGACTAAACTATGGCTACACCTTC.

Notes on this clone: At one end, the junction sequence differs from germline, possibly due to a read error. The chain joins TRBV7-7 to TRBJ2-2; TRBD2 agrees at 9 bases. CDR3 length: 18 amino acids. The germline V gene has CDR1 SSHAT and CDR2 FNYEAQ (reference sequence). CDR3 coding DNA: TGTGCTAGCAGCTTAGGGCCAGCGGGGGGCCCGAACACCGGGGAGCTGTTTTTT. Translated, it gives CASSLGPAGGPNTGELFF.

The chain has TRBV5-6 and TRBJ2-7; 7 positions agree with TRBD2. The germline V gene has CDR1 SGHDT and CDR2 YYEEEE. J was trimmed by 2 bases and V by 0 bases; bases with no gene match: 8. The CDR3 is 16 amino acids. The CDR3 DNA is TGTGCCAGCAGCTTGGTAAGGAGGGACTACCCCTACGAGCAGTACTTC. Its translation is CASSLVRRDYPYEQYF.

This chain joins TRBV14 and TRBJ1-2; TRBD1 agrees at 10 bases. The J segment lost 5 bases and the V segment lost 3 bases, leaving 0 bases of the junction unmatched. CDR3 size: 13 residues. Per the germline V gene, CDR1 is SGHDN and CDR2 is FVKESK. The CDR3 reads CASSQGQGYGYTF. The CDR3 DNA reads TGTGCCAGCAGCCAGGGACAGGGGTATGGCTACACCTTC.

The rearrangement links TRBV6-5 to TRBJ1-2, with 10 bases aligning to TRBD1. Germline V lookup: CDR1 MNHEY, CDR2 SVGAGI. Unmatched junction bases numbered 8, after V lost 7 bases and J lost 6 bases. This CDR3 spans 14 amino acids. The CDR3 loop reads CASIRAGTGDGYTF. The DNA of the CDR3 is TGTGCCAGCATAAGAGCCGGGACAGGGGATGGCTACACCTTC.

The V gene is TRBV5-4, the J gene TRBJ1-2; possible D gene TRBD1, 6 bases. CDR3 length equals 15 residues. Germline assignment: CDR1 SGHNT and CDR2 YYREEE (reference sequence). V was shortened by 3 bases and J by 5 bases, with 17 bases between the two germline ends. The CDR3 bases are TGTGCCAGCAGCTACGGAGAGGGGGGGGCTTATGGCTACACCTTC. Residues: CASSYGEGGAYGYTF.

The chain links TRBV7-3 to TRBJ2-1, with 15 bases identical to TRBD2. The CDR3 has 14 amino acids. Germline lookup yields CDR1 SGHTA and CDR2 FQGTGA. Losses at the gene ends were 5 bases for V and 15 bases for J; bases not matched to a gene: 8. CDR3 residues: CASSPRTSGGAVFF. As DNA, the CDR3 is TGTGCCAGCAGCCCCCGGACTAGCGGGGGGGCCGTGTTCTTC.

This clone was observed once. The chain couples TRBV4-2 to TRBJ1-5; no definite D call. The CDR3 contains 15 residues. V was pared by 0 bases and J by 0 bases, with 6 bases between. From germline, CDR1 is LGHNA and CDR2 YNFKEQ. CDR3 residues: CASSQDTYSNQPQHF. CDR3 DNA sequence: TGTGCCAGCAGCCAAGATACCTATAGCAATCAGCCCCAGCATTTT.

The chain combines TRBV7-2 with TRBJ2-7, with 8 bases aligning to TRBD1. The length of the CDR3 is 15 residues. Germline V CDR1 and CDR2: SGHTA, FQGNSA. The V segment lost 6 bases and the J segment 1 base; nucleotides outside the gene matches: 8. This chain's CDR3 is CASRLSTGESYEQYF. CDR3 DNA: TGTGCCAGCAGACTATCGACAGGGGAATCCTACGAGCAGTACTTC.

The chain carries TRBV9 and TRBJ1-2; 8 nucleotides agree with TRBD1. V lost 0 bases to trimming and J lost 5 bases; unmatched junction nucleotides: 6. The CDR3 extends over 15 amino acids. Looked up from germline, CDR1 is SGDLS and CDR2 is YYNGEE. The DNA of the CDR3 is TGTGCCAGCAGCGTAGCTCAGGGGACAGGATATGGCTACACCTTC. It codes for CASSVAQGTGYGYTF.

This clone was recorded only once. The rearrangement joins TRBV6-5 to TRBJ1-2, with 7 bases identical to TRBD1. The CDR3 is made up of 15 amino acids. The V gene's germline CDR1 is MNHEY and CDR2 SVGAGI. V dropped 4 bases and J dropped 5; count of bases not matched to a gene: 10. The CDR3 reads CASSSGQPTVYGYTF. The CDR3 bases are TGTGCCAGCAGTTCGGGACAGCCAACGGTTTATGGCTACACCTTC.

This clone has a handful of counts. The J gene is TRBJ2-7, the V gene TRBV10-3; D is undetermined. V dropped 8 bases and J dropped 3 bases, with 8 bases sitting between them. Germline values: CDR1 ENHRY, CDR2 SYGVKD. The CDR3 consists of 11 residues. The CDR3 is CAIGPYYEQYF. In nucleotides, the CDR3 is TGTGCCATCGGCCCTTACTACGAGCAGTACTTC.

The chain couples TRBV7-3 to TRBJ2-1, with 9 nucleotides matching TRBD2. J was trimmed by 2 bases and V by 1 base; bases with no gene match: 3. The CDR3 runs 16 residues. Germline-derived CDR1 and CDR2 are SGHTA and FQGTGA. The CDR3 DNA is TGTGCCAGCAGCTTAAACGGCGGGGGGGCCTACAATGAGCAGTTCTTC. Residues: CASSLNGGGAYNEQFF. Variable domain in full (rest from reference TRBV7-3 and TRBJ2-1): GAGVSQTPSNKVTEKGKYVELRCDPISGHTALYWYRQSLGQGPEFLIYFQGTGAADDSGLPNDRFFAVRPEGSVSTLKIQRTERGDSAVYLCASSLNGGGAYNEQFFGPGTRLTVL.

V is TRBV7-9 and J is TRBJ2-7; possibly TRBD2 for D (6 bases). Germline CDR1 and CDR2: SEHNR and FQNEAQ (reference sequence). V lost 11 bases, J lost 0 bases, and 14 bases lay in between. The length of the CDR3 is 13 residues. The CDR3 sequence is CAGGRSASYEQYF. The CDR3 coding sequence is TGTGCCGGGGGGAGGTCTGCCTCCTACGAGCAGTACTTC.

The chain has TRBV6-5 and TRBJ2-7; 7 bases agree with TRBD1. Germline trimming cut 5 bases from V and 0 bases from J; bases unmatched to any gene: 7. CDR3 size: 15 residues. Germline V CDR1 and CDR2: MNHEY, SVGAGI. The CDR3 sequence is CASSPVGGRSYEQYF. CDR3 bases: TGTGCCAGCAGTCCCGTAGGGGGCCGCTCCTACGAGCAGTACTTC.

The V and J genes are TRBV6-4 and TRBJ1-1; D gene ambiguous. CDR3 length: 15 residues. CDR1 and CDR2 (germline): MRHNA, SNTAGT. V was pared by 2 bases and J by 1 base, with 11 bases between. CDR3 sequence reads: CASSDGIGPNTEAFF. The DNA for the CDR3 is TGTGCCAGCAGTGACGGTATTGGGCCGAACACTGAAGCTTTCTTT.

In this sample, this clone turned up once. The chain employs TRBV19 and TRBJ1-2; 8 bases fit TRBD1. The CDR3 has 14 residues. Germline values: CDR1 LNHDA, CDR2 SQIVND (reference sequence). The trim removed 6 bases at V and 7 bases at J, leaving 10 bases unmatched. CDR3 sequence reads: CASSETPGGSGYTF. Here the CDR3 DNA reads TGTGCCAGTAGCGAAACTCCAGGGGGCTCTGGCTACACCTTC. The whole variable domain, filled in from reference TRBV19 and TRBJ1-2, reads DGGITQSPKYLFRKEGQNVTLSCEQNLNHDAMYWYRQDPGQGLRLIYYSQIVNDFQKGDIAEGYSVSREKKESFPLTVTSAQKNPTAFYLCASSETPGGSGYTFGSGTRLTVV.

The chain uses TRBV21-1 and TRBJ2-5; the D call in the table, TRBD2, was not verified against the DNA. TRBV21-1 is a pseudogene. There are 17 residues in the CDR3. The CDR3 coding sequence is TGTGCCAGCAGCCCACGACTAGCGGGGGGCTCTCAAGAGACCCAGTACTTC. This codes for CASSPRLAGGSQETQYF.

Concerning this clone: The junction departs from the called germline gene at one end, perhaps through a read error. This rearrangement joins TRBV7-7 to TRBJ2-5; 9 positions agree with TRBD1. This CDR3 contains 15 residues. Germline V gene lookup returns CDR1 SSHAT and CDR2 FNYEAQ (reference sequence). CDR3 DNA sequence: TGTGCTAGCAGCACGGGACAGGGCCTGGGAGAGACCCAGTACTTC. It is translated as CASSTGQGLGETQYF.

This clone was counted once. The CDR3 nucleotides read TGTGCCAGCAGTTCCCAACCCCGGGGGAGGGGGACTGAAGCTTTCTTT. This translates into CASSSQPRGRGTEAFF. The J gene is TRBJ1-1, the V gene TRBV13, with a possible D match to TRBD1 (6 bases). This CDR3 contains 16 residues. Germline CDR1 reads PRHDT; CDR2 reads FYEKMQ (reference sequence). V gave up 6 bases and J gave up 5 bases, with 22 bases separating them.

The CDR3 DNA reads TGCGCCAGCAGCCAAGAACCCGGGGACAGGTTGTATGGCTACACCTTC. It codes for CASSQEPGDRLYGYTF. The V gene is TRBV4-1, the J gene TRBJ1-2; 8 nucleotides align to TRBD1. V lost 0 bases to trimming and J lost 5 bases; unmatched junction nucleotides: 8. This CDR3 comprises 16 residues. CDR1 is MGHRA and CDR2 is YSYEKL in the germline V gene.

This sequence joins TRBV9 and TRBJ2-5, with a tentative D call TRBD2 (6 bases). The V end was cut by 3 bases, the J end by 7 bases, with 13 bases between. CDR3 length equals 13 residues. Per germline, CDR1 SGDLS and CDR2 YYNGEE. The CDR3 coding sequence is TGTGCCAGCAGCGCGGGGGTCGGGTGGACCCAGTACTTC. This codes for CASSAGVGWTQYF.